Below are 5 T cell receptor beta chains sequenced from a single sample in a study of control samples from healthy donors and cancer patients. TCRdb's copy holds only in-frame clones and misses some; the assay was immunoSEQ multiplex PCR. The sample comprises 100,000 to 150,000 clones, approximately 92% of which are singletons, and 0.55% to 0.65% rests with the top ten. The specimen sequenced was PBMCs. All receptors come from a man older than 75 with head and neck cancer.

This clone was seen just once. This chain connects TRBV5-1 to TRBJ2-3; D is perhaps TRBD2 (5 bases). V lost 0 bases, J lost 3 bases, and 11 bases lay in between. The germline V gene encodes CDR1 SGHRS and CDR2 YFSETQ. The CDR3 extends over 15 amino acids. DNA of the CDR3: TGCGCCAGCAGCTTGGTGAGGGCCGGGACAGATACGCAGTATTTT. It yields the protein CASSLVRAGTDTQYF.

The chain has TRBV6-2 or TRBV6-3 and TRBJ2-5, with 8 bases fitting TRBD1. Trimming at V came to 6 bases and at J to 5 bases, leaving 11 bases not matched to a gene. The CDR3 totals 15 residues. Germline loops: CDR1 MNHEY, CDR2 SVGEGT. This CDR3 is CASSQDRAVWETQYF. Written as DNA, the CDR3 is TGTGCCAGCAGCCAGGACAGGGCTGTCTGGGAGACCCAGTACTTC.

The J gene is TRBJ2-3, the V gene TRBV5-1; no firm D call. CDR1 is SGHRS and CDR2 is YFSETQ in the germline V gene. V lost 0 bases and J lost 1, with 12 bases in between. This CDR3 is built from 16 residues. The CDR3 region is CASSLGLFLRTDTQYF. The DNA for the CDR3 is TGCGCCAGCAGCTTGGGGTTGTTTTTACGCACAGATACGCAGTATTTT.

The chain recombines TRBV3-1 (or the pseudogene TRBV3-2) with TRBJ1-5; D remains ambiguous. CDR1 and CDR2 (germline): LGHDT, YNNKEL (reference sequence). The CDR3 consists of 12 residues. V lost 4 bases and J 5 bases, leaving 6 bases between the germline ends. The CDR3 loop reads CASSLLDQPQHF. The CDR3 coding sequence is TGTGCCAGCAGCCTTCTTGATCAGCCCCAGCATTTT.

In its sample, this clone was seen a few times. The chain uses TRBV15 and TRBJ1-3, with 9 bases fitting TRBD1. Germline CDR1 and CDR2: LNHNV and YYDKDF (reference sequence). CDR3 length: 16 residues. V dropped 2 bases and J dropped 4; count of bases not matched to a gene: 6. The CDR3 region is CATSRKQGAPGNTIYF. CDR3 sequence (DNA): TGTGCCACCAGCAGAAAACAGGGGGCGCCCGGAAACACCATATATTTT.